This TCR beta chain came from a study of T cells in Graves' hyperthyroidism and ophthalmopathy. The CDR3 length is 17 residues. The junction had 19 bases not matched to a gene; V was cut back by 5 bases and J by 9 bases. Germline lookup yields CDR1 MRHNA and CDR2 SNTAGT. Researchers took RNA transcripts and amplified the TCR beta CDR3 regions from them. With the HTBI primer set, the TCR CDR3 went through a first round of RT-PCR. MiXCR, run by TCRdb on the multiplex PCR reads, gives a single entry per CDR3 protein. The sample gives about 640,000 distinct CDR3 sequences, 20% of which show up once; over 30% is in the top ten. Each person with ophthalmopathy scored at least 3 on the Clinical Activity Score, reached NOSPECS grade 4 or higher, and had been ill under 3 months. Uncontrolled infections, other autoimmune diseases, pregnancy or lactation led to exclusion of patients. Diagnoses were made from clinical symptoms, serum measures (thyroxine and TRAb), thyroid ultrasound and orbital computed tomography.

The TCR sequence derives from a man aged 25-45 years with Graves' ophthalmopathy. The sample comprised blood. The chain links TRBV6-4 to TRBJ2-3; 8 bases line up with TRBD2. The CDR3 DNA sequence: TGTGCCAGCAGTCTTGATGGGCTGAGCGGGAGTGGAGGAACGCAGTATTTT. It encodes CASSLDGLSGSGGTQYF.